This passage covers 12 T cell receptor beta chains from one sample sequenced in a study of long-term antiretroviral therapy in people with HIV. Sequencing used immunoSEQ v3.0 at survey level. Method: immunoSEQ multiplex PCR; TCRdb's copy keeps in-frame clones and lacks some. The sample carries approximately 23,000 clones, roughly nine tenths recorded once. The material was unsorted PBMCs, obtained approximately 2.6 years after starting antiretroviral therapy. The receptor source for this set is a middle-aged man with HIV.

The gene calls are TRBV7-2 and TRBJ1-2, with 11 bases that match TRBD1. Trimming at V came to 5 bases and at J to 10 bases, leaving 12 bases not matched to a gene. The CDR3 consists of 15 residues. Germline V gene lookup returns CDR1 SGHTA and CDR2 FQGNSA. CDR3 residues: CASSPRTGGALTYTF. CDR3 nucleotides: TGTGCCAGCAGCCCCCGGACAGGGGGCGCGCTGACCTACACCTTC.

The V gene is TRBV27, the J gene TRBJ2-7, with 11 bases lining up with TRBD2. This CDR3 region has 17 residues. Germline V CDR1 and CDR2: MNHEY, SMNVEV (reference sequence). The V segment lost 2 bases and the J segment 3 bases; nucleotides outside the gene matches: 9. The CDR3 loop reads CASSLAGGLAGGYEQYF. The CDR3 region has the DNA TGTGCCAGCAGTTTAGCGGGAGGGCTAGCGGGAGGCTACGAGCAGTACTTC.

The chain joins TRBV7-2 to TRBJ2-3; 11 nucleotides agree with TRBD1. CDR1 SGHTA and CDR2 FQGNSA come from the germline V gene. V lost 3 bases and J lost 3; bases outside the gene matches: 5. The CDR3 extends over 16 amino acids. The DNA of the CDR3 is TGTGCCAGCAGCTTTCGGACAGGGGGCATAACAGATACGCAGTATTTT. It specifies CASSFRTGGITDTQYF.

V usage is TRBV19 and J usage is TRBJ2-5, with no clear D. Germline V gene sequence: CDR1 LNHDA, CDR2 SQIVND (reference sequence). The CDR3 is made up of 12 amino acids. Trimming removed 6 bases at V and 6 bases at J, with 11 bases between. DNA of the CDR3: TGTGCCAGTAGGCAAGCCCTAAAGACCCAGTACTTC. Protein sequence: CASRQALKTQYF.

The V and J genes are TRBV9 and TRBJ2-5; no firm D call. From germline, CDR1 is SGDLS and CDR2 YYNGEE. The CDR3 is 14 amino acids. Trimming took 3 bases from V and 4 from J, leaving 13 bases between them. The CDR3 DNA reads as TGTGCCAGCAGCGGCCCCTGGGGTTTAGAGACCCAGTACTTC. Protein sequence: CASSGPWGLETQYF.

V is TRBV27 and J is TRBJ2-3; 11 bases map to TRBD2. Germline CDR1 is MNHEY and CDR2 is SMNVEV (reference sequence). The junction had 9 bases not matched to a gene; V was cut back by 0 bases and J by 4 bases. CDR3 length: 18 amino acids. CDR3 coding DNA: TGTGCCAGCAGTTTATCGACCCTTACTAGCGGGAGTGCAGATACGCAGTATTTT. Protein sequence: CASSLSTLTSGSADTQYF.

V is TRBV27 and J is TRBJ2-1; TRBD1 matches at 8 bases. CDR1 is MNHEY and CDR2 is SMNVEV in the germline V gene (reference sequence). The J segment lost 2 bases and the V segment lost 4 bases, leaving 7 bases of the junction unmatched. This CDR3 contains 16 residues. In DNA, the CDR3 is TGTGCCAGCAGTTCCCAGGGGGCCGATACCTACAATGAGCAGTTCTTC. It yields the protein CASSSQGADTYNEQFF.

CDR3 DNA sequence: TGTGCCAGCCGCTCTAGGACAAATAACACTGAAGCTTTCTTT. Translation: CASRSRTNNTEAFF. This chain uses TRBV6-5 with TRBJ1-1; D is possibly TRBD1 (5 bases). Germline V gene data show CDR1 as MNHEY and CDR2 as SVGAGI. With 8 bases removed from V and 2 bases from J, the gap between germline ends came to 15 bases. CDR3 length: 14 residues.

This chain joins TRBV7-9 and TRBJ2-7; TRBD1 or TRBD2 may be the D gene (6 bases each). V was shortened by 5 bases and J by 2 bases, with 19 bases between the two germline ends. Germline lookup yields CDR1 SEHNR and CDR2 FQNEAQ (reference sequence). The CDR3 is 16 amino acids. The CDR3 nucleotides are TGTGCCAGCAGCCCGAAGGGGGGCAGGACACCCTACGAGCAGTACTTC. This gives the protein CASSPKGGRTPYEQYF.

This rearrangement joins TRBV5-1 to TRBJ1-1; D is perhaps TRBD1 (6 bases). V shed 5 bases and J shed 4 bases, with 15 bases lying between them. CDR3 size: 14 residues. Germline V gene data show CDR1 as SGHRS and CDR2 as YFSETQ. Written as DNA, the CDR3 is TGCGCCAGCAGTCGGGGGGCGGGGAGCACTGAAGCTTTCTTT. Its protein product is CASSRGAGSTEAFF.

The chain has TRBV6-6 and TRBJ2-7, with D perhaps given as TRBD1 or TRBD2 (5 bases each). The CDR3 is made up of 15 amino acids. Germline CDR1 MNHNY, CDR2 SVGAGI (reference sequence). Trimming left V 0 bases short and J 0 bases short, with 9 bases between. The CDR3 spells CASSYSRDDSYEQYF. CDR3 coding DNA: TGTGCCAGCAGTTACTCCCGGGACGACTCCTACGAGCAGTACTTC.

The J gene is TRBJ1-5, the V gene TRBV4-3; D remains unclear. The V gene lost 0 bases and the J gene lost 0 bases, with 6 bases spanning the gap. CDR3 length: 15 residues. CDR1 LGHNA and CDR2 YSLEER come from the germline V gene. This CDR3 is CASSQDRRSNQPQHF. CDR3 sequence (DNA): TGCGCCAGCAGCCAAGATCGGCGTAGCAATCAGCCCCAGCATTTT.